This T cell receptor (beta chain) was sequenced for a study of identical twins. Whole-study findings and limits: Twin-shared out-of-frame alpha sequences showed excess low generation probability. Cross-sectional statistical analysis, not tracking of the same donors, underpinned the conclusions.

A single record per CDR3 protein comes from TCRdb applying MiXCR to the 5' RACE reads. The sample yields around 490,000 distinct CDR3 sequences, roughly an eighth seen once. This clonotype was counted between two and nine times. The antigen is undetermined. Trimming took off 9 bases at V and 2 bases at J, with 23 bases between the two ends. The V gene's germline CDR1 is SNHLY and CDR2 FYNNEI. The CDR3 totals 17 residues. These records were also assigned to another study, of yellow fever vaccine responses in identical twins. As that study records: Among the twins, the vaccine T cell response reportedly seemed partly convergent and partly personalized.

The gene calls are TRBV2 and TRBJ1-3; D is unclear. Specimen: CD4+ T cells sorted from blood. The TCR originated in a woman aged 18-35 years in good health. The CDR3 DNA is TGTGCCAGTGCCGGGGTGAGGGATCGGGTTCCTGGAAACACCATATATTTT. This sequence encodes CASAGVRDRVPGNTIYF.